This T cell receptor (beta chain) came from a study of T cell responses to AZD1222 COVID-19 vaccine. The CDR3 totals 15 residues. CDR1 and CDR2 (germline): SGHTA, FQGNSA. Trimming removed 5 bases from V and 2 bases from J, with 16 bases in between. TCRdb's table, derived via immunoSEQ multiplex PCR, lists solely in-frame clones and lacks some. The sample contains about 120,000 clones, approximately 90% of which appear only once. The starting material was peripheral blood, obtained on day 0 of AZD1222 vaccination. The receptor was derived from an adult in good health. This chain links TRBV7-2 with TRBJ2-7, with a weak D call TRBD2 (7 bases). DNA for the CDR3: TGTGCCAGCAGCCGCCCCGGCGGGGGCACCTACGAGCAGTACTTC. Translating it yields CASSRPGGGTYEQYF.